This is a list of T cell receptor beta chains from one sample in a study of T-cell memory formation after mild COVID-19. TCRdb re-called the 5' RACE reads with MiXCR, one entry per CDR3 protein. Among about 360,000 distinct CDR3 sequences listed, roughly 14% were seen once. The sample consisted of PBMCs or a T cell subset sorted from them (not recorded which). These receptors all stem from a man aged 18 to 30 who had mild COVID-19 (a few samples of this study predate the infection). Cell type and time point are not known. Each CDR3 is given without its conserved first and last residue.

j_call v_call cdr3_aa
TRBJ1-1 TRBV7-9 ASSHSPVRSTEAF
TRBJ1-2 TRBV6-4 ASRTYDRTEYGYT
TRBJ2-3 TRBV9 ASSVGGQRDTQY
TRBJ1-2 TRBV11-2 ASSLVGGSGGYT
TRBJ1-2 TRBV4-3 ASSQDFQGRMTNYGYT
TRBJ2-2 TRBV10-3 AISLRDSQAGVNTGELF
TRBJ1-3 TRBV6-2/TRBV6-3 ASLSGTTGNTIY
TRBJ2-7 TRBV29-1 SVVTSGSYEQY
TRBJ2-1 TRBV7-3 ASSARTGPGDEQF
TRBJ1-6 TRBV7-2 ASSSGQGHSPLH
TRBJ2-2 TRBV4-2 ASSQRGGADGELF
TRBJ1-6 TRBV9 ASSVSEGAAKTPLH
TRBJ2-1 TRBV7-2 ASSRDRGRNEQF
TRBJ2-3 TRBV5-4 ASSLKLAGGQSTDTQY
TRBJ2-5 TRBV7-9 ASSATAAGAQETQY
TRBJ2-3 TRBV18 ASSSRGPSTDTQY
TRBJ2-2 TRBV7-6 ASSSTANTGELF
TRBJ1-1 TRBV7-9 ASSLRIDTEAF
TRBJ2-1 TRBV20-1 SARAPGALSNEQF
TRBJ2-5 TRBV5-1 ASSLAALTGRETQY
TRBJ2-7 TRBV18 ASSPGVGGLSEQY
TRBJ2-3 TRBV6-2/TRBV6-3 ASSYPIRTDTQY
TRBJ1-6 TRBV18 ASSPLRDSLTPLH
TRBJ2-3 TRBV7-2 ASSLDYGGTDTQY
TRBJ2-7 TRBV20-1 SAFTGEGLSYEQY
TRBJ2-5 TRBV18 ASSAYRTTQETQY
TRBJ2-4 TRBV20-1 SALTSGGTKNIQY
TRBJ1-1 TRBV5-4 ASSQSYQRASDTEAF
TRBJ2-1 TRBV11-3 ASSLEGTGFNEQF
TRBJ2-7 TRBV9 ASSPTGGLLTSYEQY
TRBJ2-5 TRBV11-2 ASSLDQPAETQY
TRBJ1-5 TRBV20-1 SAEGGGNQPQH